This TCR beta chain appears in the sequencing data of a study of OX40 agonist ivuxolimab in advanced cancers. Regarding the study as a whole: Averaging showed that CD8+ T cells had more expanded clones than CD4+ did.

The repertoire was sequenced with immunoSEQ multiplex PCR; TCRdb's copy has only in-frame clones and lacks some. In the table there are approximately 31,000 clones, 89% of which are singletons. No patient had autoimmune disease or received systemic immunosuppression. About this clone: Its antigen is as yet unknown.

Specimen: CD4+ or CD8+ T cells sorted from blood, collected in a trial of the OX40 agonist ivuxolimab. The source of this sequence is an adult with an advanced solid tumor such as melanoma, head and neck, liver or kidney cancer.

CDR3 sequence reads: CASSVGSGSYEQYF. Written as DNA, the CDR3 is TGTGCCAGCAGCGTAGGGAGCGGGAGTTACGAGCAGTACTTC. V and J are TRBV9 and TRBJ2-7; the match to TRBD2 covers 8 bases. The CDR3 sequence is 14 residues long. The junction had 3 bases not matched to a gene; V was cut back by 0 bases and J by 4 bases. Germline CDR1 is SGDLS and CDR2 is YYNGEE.